This T cell receptor beta chain stems from a study of blood T cell repertoires in COVID-19. Study as a whole: Sites in the United States, Italy and Spain provided acute and convalescent COVID-19 samples. Sources were T cells, B-cell-depleted T cells, or PBMCs; the material itself was cDNA or gDNA.

Authors' analysis steps: Reference gene primer amplification in the assay estimated nucleated cell counts. Sequenced by immunoSEQ multiplex PCR; TCRdb stores in-frame clones only, minus some. Clonal size and the V and J genes are those of that table, whereas D and trimming came from the DNA. The data show about 250,000 clones, about 86% seen once. Germline V gives CDR1 SGDLS, CDR2 YYNGEE. The CDR3 has 15 amino acids. Germline trimming cut 3 bases from V and 3 bases from J; bases unmatched to any gene: 2. The material sequenced was peripheral blood. The chain carries TRBV9 and TRBJ2-7, with 14 bases fitting TRBD2. The source of this sequence is an elderly man with acute or convalescent COVID-19. This CDR3 is CASSGGTSGSYEQYF. The CDR3 DNA is TGTGCCAGCAGCGGAGGGACTAGCGGGAGCTACGAGCAGTACTTC. Supplemented by reference TRBV9 and TRBJ2-7, the full variable domain reads DSGVTQTPKHLITATGQRVTLRCSPRSGDLSVYWYQQSLDQGLQFLIQYYNGEERAKGNILERFSAQQFPDLHSELNLSSLELGDSALYFCASSGGTSGSYEQYFGPGTRLTVT.